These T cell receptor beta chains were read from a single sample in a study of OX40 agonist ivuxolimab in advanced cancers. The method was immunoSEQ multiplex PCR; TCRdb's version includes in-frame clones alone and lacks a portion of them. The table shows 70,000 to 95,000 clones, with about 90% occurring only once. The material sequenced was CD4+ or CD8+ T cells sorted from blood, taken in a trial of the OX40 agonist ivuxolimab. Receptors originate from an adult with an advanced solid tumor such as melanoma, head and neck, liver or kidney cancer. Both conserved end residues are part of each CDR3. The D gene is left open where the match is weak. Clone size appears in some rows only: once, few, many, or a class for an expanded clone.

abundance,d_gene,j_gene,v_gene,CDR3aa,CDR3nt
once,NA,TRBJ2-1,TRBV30,CAWSGVARDSPYNEQFF,TGTGCCTGGAGCGGGGTCGCCCGGGACTCCCCCTACAATGAGCAGTTCTTC
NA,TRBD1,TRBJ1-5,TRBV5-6,CASSFSGTGSQPQHF,TGTGCCAGCAGCTTCTCCGGGACAGGGAGTCAGCCCCAGCATTTT
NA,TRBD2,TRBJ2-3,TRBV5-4,CASSPDRTSAHTQYF,TGTGCCAGCAGTCCTGACAGGACTAGCGCGCATACGCAGTATTTT
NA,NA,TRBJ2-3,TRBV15,CATSSGSTDTQYF,TGTGCCACCAGCAGCGGTAGCACAGATACGCAGTATTTT
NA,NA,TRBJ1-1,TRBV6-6,CASSESNTEAFF,TGTGCCAGCAGCGAATCGAACACTGAAGCTTTCTTT
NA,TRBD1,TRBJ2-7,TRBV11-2,CASSPGDRGPLTYEQYF,TGTGCCAGCAGTCCTGGGGACAGGGGGCCCCTAACCTACGAGCAGTACTTC
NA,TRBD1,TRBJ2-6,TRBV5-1,CASSLALPGQGFSGSGANVLTF,TGCGCCAGCTCCTTAGCGCTACCGGGACAGGGTTTTTCCGGCTCTGGGGCCAACGTCCTGACTTTC
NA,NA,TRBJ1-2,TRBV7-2,CASSFPLKGIFRYTF,TGTGCCAGCAGCTTCCCCCTTAAGGGAATCTTTCGCTACACCTTC
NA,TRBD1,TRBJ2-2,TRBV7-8,CASSLQGAHTGELFF,TGTGCCAGCAGCTTACAGGGGGCGCACACCGGGGAGCTGTTTTTT
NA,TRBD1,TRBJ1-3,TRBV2,CASRTGTDSGNTIYF,TGTGCCAGCCGTACCGGGACAGACTCTGGAAACACCATATATTTT
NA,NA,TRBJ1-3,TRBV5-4,CASSLEGAAGNTIYF,TGTGCCAGCAGCTTGGAAGGGGCGGCTGGAAACACCATATATTTT
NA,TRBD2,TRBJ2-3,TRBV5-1,CASSLGPSGNTDTQYF,TGCGCCAGCAGCTTGGGCCCTAGCGGTAACACAGATACGCAGTATTTT
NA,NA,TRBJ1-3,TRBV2,CASSERGSGNTIYF,TGTGCCAGCAGTGAAAGGGGGTCTGGAAACACCATATATTTT
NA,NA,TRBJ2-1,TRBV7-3,CASSLMEGVNEQFF,TGTGCCAGCAGCTTAATGGAGGGGGTGAATGAGCAGTTCTTC
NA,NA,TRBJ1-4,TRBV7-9,CASSVVREKLFF,TGTGCCAGCAGCGTAGTCAGGGAAAAACTGTTTTTT
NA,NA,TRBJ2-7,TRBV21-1,CASSKRTPWTSGAPYYYEQYF,TGTGCCAGCAGCAAAAGGACACCCTGGACTAGCGGAGCCCCCTATTACTACGAGCAGTACTTC
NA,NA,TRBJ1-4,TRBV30,CAWSTAGYLEKLFF,TGTGCCTGGAGTACAGCAGGATACCTTGAAAAACTGTTTTTT
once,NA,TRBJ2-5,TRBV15,CATSRDLTTWNAGGLSGTQYF,TGTGCCACCAGCAGAGATCTGACGACTTGGAACGCTGGAGGACTTTCGGGAACCCAGTACTTC
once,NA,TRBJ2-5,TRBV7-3,CASSLYGRSQETQYF,TGTGCCAGCAGCTTATACGGCAGGAGTCAAGAGACCCAGTACTTC
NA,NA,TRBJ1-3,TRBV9,CASSSTPLEAWNTIYF,TGTGCCAGCAGCTCAACCCCCTTGGAGGCGTGGAACACCATATATTTT
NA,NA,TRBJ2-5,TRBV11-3,CASSLDRDQETQYF,TGTGCCAGCAGCTTAGACAGGGACCAAGAGACCCAGTACTTC
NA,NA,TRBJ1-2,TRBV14,CASSQRGRYGYTF,TGTGCCAGCAGCCAACGCGGACGGTATGGCTACACCTTC
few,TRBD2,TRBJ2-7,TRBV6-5,CASSYSRSSGTYEQYF,TGTGCCAGCAGTTACTCGCGGTCTAGCGGAACCTACGAGCAGTACTTC
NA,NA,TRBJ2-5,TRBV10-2,CASTDMGTQYF,TGCGCCAGCACGGACATGGGGACCCAGTACTTC
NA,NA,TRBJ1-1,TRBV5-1,CASSWGDGGRNTEAFF,TGCGCCAGCAGCTGGGGGGACGGGGGACGGAACACTGAAGCTTTCTTT
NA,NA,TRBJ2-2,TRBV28,CASSQGNGGELFF,TGTGCCAGCAGTCAGGGGAATGGCGGGGAGCTGTTTTTT
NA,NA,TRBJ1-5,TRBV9,CASSGGQMNQPQHF,TGTGCCAGCAGCGGAGGACAGATGAATCAGCCCCAGCATTTT